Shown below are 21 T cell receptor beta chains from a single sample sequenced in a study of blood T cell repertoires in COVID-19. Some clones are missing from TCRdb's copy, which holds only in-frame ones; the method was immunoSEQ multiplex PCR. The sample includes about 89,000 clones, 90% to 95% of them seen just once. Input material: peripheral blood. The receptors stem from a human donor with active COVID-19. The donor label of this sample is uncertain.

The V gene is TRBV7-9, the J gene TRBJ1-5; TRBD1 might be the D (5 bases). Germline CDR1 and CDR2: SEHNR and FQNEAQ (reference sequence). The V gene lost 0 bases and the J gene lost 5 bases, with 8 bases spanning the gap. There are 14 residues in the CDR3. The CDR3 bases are TGTGCCAGCAGCTTAGCGACAGCCCATCAGCCCCAGCATTTT. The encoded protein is CASSLATAHQPQHF.

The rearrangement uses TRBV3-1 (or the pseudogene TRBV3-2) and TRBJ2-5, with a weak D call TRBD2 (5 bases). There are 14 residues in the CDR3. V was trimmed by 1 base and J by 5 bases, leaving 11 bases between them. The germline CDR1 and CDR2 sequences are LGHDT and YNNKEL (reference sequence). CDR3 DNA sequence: TGTGCCAGCAGCCAAGCCCGTGGGAGCGAGACCCAGTACTTC. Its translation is CASSQARGSETQYF.

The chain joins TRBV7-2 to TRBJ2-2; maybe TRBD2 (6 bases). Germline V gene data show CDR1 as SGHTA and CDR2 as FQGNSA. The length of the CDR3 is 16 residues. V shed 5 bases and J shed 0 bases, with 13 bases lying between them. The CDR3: CASSPRTTANTGELFF. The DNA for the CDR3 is TGTGCCAGCAGCCCACGGACTACAGCGAACACCGGGGAGCTGTTTTTT.

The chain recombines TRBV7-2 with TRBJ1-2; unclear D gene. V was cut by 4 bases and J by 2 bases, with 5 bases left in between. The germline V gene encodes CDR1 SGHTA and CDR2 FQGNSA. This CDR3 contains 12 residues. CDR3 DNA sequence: TGTGCCAGCAGCTGGGAGAACTATGGCTACACCTTC. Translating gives CASSWENYGYTF.

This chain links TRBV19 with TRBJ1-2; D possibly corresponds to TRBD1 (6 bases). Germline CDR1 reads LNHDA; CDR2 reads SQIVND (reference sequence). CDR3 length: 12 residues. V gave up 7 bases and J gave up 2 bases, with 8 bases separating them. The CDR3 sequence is CASTQGNYGYTF. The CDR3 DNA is TGTGCCAGTACTCAGGGGAACTATGGCTACACCTTC.

This CDR3 reads CASSQGGGGFYEQYF. CDR3 sequence (DNA): TGCGCCAGCAGCCAAGGGGGGGGAGGTTTCTACGAGCAGTACTTC. The chain combines TRBV4-1 with TRBJ2-7, with 7 bases matching TRBD2. CDR1 is MGHRA and CDR2 is YSYEKL in the germline V gene. The CDR3 is 15 residues long. V lost 1 base and J lost 3; bases outside the gene matches: 6.

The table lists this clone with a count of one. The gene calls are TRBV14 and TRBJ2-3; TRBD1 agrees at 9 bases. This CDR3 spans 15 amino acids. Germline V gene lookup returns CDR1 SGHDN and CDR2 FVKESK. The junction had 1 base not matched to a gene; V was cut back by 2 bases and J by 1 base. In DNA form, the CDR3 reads TGTGCCAGCAGCCAACGGACAGGGGGCACAGATACGCAGTATTTT. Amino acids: CASSQRTGGTDTQYF.

The CDR3 bases are TGTGCCAGCAGTTCAGGGGCCTACGAGCAGTACTTC. This codes for CASSSGAYEQYF. This chain uses TRBV6-2 or TRBV6-3 with TRBJ2-7, with a tentative D call TRBD1 (6 bases). The CDR3 length is 12 residues. V was shortened by 4 bases and J by 2 bases, with 6 bases between the two germline ends. Per the germline V gene, CDR1 is MNHEY and CDR2 is SVGEGT.

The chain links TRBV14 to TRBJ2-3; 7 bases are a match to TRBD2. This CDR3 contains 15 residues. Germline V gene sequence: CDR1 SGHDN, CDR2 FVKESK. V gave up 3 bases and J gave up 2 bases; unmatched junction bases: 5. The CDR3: CASSHERGYTDTQYF. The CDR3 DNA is TGTGCCAGCAGCCATGAGCGGGGTTACACAGATACGCAGTATTTT.

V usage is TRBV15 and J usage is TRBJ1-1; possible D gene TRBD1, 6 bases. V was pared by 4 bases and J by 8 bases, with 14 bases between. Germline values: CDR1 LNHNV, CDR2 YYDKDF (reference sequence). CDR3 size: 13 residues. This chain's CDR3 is CATSTLRTAEAFF. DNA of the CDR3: TGTGCCACCAGCACACTTAGGACAGCAGAAGCTTTCTTT. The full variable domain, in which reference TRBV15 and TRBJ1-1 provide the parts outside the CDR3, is DAMVIQNPRYQVTQFGKPVTLSCSQTLNHNVMYWYQQKSSQAPKLLFHYYDKDFNNEADTPDNFQSRRPNTSFCFLDIRSPGLGDTAMYLCATSTLRTAEAFFGQGTRLTVV.

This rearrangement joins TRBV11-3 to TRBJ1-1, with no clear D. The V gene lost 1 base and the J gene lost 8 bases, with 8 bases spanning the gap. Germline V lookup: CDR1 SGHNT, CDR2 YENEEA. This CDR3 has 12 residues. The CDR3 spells CASSLAGEEAFF. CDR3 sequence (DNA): TGTGCCAGCAGCTTAGCAGGTGAGGAAGCTTTCTTT.

The CDR3: CASSQQGAVEKLFF. Here the CDR3 DNA reads TGTGCCAGCAGCCAACAGGGGGCGGTTGAAAAACTGTTTTTT. The V call is TRBV3-1 (or the pseudogene TRBV3-2), the J call TRBJ1-4, with 8 bases that match TRBD1. The CDR3 has 14 amino acids. Germline values: CDR1 LGHDT, CDR2 YNNKEL (reference sequence). V was pared by 2 bases and J by 7 bases, with 3 bases of the junction left unmatched.

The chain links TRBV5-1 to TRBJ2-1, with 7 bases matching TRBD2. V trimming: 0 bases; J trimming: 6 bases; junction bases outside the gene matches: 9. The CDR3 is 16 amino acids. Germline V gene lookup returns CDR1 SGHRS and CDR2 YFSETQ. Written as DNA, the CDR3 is TGCGCCAGCAGCTTGGATGGTAGCGGGCAGAGCAATGAGCAGTTCTTC. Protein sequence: CASSLDGSGQSNEQFF.

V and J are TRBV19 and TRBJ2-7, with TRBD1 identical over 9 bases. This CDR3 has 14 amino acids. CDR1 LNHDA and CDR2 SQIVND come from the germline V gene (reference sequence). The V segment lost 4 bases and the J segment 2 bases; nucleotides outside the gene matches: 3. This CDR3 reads CASSTGTGPYEQYF. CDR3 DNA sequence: TGTGCCAGTAGTACGGGGACAGGGCCCTACGAGCAGTACTTC.

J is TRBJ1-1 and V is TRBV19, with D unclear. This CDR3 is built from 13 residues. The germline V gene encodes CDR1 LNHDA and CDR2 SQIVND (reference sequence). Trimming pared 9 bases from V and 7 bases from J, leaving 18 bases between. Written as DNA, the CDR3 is TGTGCCAGCTCCCTCAATCGGGGAGGTGAAGCTTTCTTT. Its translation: CASSLNRGGEAFF.

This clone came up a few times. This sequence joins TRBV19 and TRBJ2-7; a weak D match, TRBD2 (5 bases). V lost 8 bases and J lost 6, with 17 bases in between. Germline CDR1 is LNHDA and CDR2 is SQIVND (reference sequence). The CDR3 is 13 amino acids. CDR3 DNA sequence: TGTGCCAGTTCCGACGGGGTAGGGCGCGAGCAGTACTTC. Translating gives CASSDGVGREQYF.

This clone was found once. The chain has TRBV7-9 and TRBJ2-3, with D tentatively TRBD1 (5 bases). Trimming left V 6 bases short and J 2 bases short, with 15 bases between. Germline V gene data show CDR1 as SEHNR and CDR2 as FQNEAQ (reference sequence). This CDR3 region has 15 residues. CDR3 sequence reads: CASSYSREFTDTQYF. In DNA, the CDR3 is TGTGCCAGCAGTTATTCCAGGGAATTCACAGATACGCAGTATTTT. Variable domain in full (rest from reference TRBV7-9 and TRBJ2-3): DTGVSQNPRHKITKRGQNVTFRCDPISEHNRLYWYRQTLGQGPEFLTYFQNEAQLEKSRLLSDRFSAERPKGSFSTLEIQRTEQGDSAMYLCASSYSREFTDTQYFGPGTRLTVL.

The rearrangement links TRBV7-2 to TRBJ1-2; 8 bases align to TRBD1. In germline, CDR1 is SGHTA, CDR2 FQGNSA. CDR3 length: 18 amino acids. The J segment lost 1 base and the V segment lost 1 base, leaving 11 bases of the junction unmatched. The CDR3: CASSLDSQGAGGNYGYTF. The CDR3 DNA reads TGTGCCAGCAGCTTAGACTCGCAGGGGGCCGGGGGTAACTATGGCTACACCTTC.

Written as DNA, the CDR3 is TGTGCCAGCAGCTTAGCGGGGACAAGCTCCTACGAGCAGTACTTC. Amino acid sequence: CASSLAGTSSYEQYF. The chain joins TRBV7-6 to TRBJ2-7, with a possible D match to TRBD1 (6 bases). The germline V and J ends were trimmed by 0 bases and 0 bases, with 9 bases remaining between them. The CDR3 has 15 residues. CDR1 and CDR2 (germline): SGHVS, FNYEAQ.

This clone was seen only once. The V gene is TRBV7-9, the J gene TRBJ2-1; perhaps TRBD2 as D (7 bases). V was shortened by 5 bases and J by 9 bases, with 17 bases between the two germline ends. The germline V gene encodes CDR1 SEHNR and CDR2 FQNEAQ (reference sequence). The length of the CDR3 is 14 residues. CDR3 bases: TGTGCCAGCAGCCCCACCCCAGGGGAGGGTGAGCAGTTCTTC. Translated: CASSPTPGEGEQFF.

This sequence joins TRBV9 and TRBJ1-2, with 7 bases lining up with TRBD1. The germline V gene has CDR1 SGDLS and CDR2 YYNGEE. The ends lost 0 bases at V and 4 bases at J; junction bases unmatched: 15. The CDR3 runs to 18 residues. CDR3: CASSVGNGRQGFVYGYTF. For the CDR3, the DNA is TGTGCCAGCAGCGTAGGAAATGGGAGACAGGGCTTCGTCTATGGCTACACCTTC.